These 17 T cell receptor beta chains were sequenced from one sample in a study of blood T cell repertoires in COVID-19. Produced via immunoSEQ multiplex PCR; TCRdb's table is partial and in-frame only. The table records 300,000 to 350,000 clones, roughly 88% of them present only once. Specimen: PBMCs or T cells enriched from blood (not recorded which). Receptors were obtained from a man aged 30 to 39 who had recovered from COVID-19.

V and J are TRBV5-1 and TRBJ1-1, with D possibly TRBD1 on 6 matching bases. Trimming left V 6 bases short and J 1 base short, with 13 bases between. The CDR3 extends over 14 amino acids. The germline gives CDR1 SGHRS, CDR2 YFSETQ. CDR3 region: CASTPGQPNTEAFF. CDR3 DNA: TGCGCCAGCACTCCGGGACAACCGAACACTGAAGCTTTCTTT.

V gene TRBV11-2 combines with J gene TRBJ2-5; 12 bases agree with TRBD1. Losses at the gene ends were 3 bases for V and 5 bases for J; bases not matched to a gene: 4. The length of the CDR3 is 15 residues. The germline V gene has CDR1 SGHAT and CDR2 FQNNGV. The CDR3 is CASSLGTGGFETQYF. The CDR3 DNA reads TGTGCCAGCAGCTTGGGGACAGGGGGCTTTGAGACCCAGTACTTC.

This clone has just one count. J is TRBJ1-1 and V is TRBV30, with D possibly being TRBD1 (5 bases). The V end lost 2 bases, the J end lost 2 bases, and 15 bases lay between the germline ends. Germline loops: CDR1 GTSNPN, CDR2 SVGIG (reference sequence). The CDR3 has 15 residues. The CDR3 is CAWSSPDTKNTEAFF. The DNA of the CDR3 is TGTGCCTGGAGTTCACCGGACACGAAAAACACTGAAGCTTTCTTT.

The genes are TRBV30 and TRBJ1-4; D is perhaps TRBD1 (6 bases). The germline V gene encodes CDR1 GTSNPN and CDR2 SVGIG (reference sequence). The CDR3 loop spans 13 amino acids. The V gene lost 4 bases and the J gene lost 3 bases, with 9 bases spanning the gap. The CDR3 region is CAWTGASNEKLFF. The DNA for the CDR3 is TGTGCCTGGACAGGGGCGTCTAATGAAAAACTGTTTTTT. Combining the CDR3 with reference TRBV30 and TRBJ1-4 gives the whole variable domain SQTIHQWPATLVQPVGSPLSLECTVEGTSNPNLYWYRQAAGRGLQLLFYSVGIGQISSEVPQNLSASRPQDRQFILSSKKLLLSDSGFYLCAWTGASNEKLFFGSGTQLSVL.

This rearrangement joins TRBV6-1 to TRBJ1-2; D is possibly TRBD1 (5 bases). Trimming removed 1 base at V and 8 bases at J, with 14 bases between. The germline CDR1 and CDR2 sequences are MNHNS and SASEGT. The CDR3 covers 14 residues. This CDR3 is CASSEVGRVGGYTF. CDR3 DNA: TGTGCCAGCAGTGAAGTCGGCAGGGTAGGCGGCTACACCTTC.

V gene TRBV30 combines with J gene TRBJ1-5, with D perhaps TRBD1 (6 bases). This CDR3 comprises 15 residues. The germline CDR1 and CDR2 sequences are GTSNPN and SVGIG (reference sequence). V shed 4 bases and J shed 0 bases, with 13 bases lying between them. This CDR3 reads CAWTEDSYSNQPQHF. CDR3 sequence (DNA): TGTGCCTGGACCGAGGACAGCTATAGCAATCAGCCCCAGCATTTT.

The chain uses TRBV19 and TRBJ1-4; D may be TRBD1 (5 bases). The V gene's germline CDR1 is LNHDA and CDR2 SQIVND (reference sequence). The CDR3 is made up of 13 amino acids. Deletions cut 9 bases from V and 7 bases from J, with 15 bases between. The DNA of the CDR3 is TGTGCCAGCGAATCAGGGTTCGGTGAAAAACTGTTTTTT. Amino acid sequence: CASESGFGEKLFF. The complete variable domain, with remaining parts taken from reference TRBV19 and TRBJ1-4, reads DGGITQSPKYLFRKEGQNVTLSCEQNLNHDAMYWYRQDPGQGLRLIYYSQIVNDFQKGDIAEGYSVSREKKESFPLTVTSAQKNPTAFYLCASESGFGEKLFFGSGTQLSVL.

The V and J genes are TRBV4-2 and TRBJ2-5, with 8 bases lining up with TRBD2. The CDR3 loop spans 17 amino acids. With V trimmed by 0 bases and J by 2 bases, 8 bases remained unmatched. The germline CDR1 and CDR2 sequences are LGHNA and YNFKEQ. CDR3 nucleotide sequence: TGTGCCAGCAGCCAAGATCCCCTAGCGGGTTCTCAAGAGACCCAGTACTTC. It is translated as CASSQDPLAGSQETQYF.

This sequence joins TRBV11-3 and TRBJ2-3; tentative D call: TRBD1 (6 bases). Germline CDR1 is SGHNT and CDR2 is YENEEA. CDR3 length: 13 residues. Trimming shortened V by 4 bases and J by 5 bases, and 10 bases separated the two germline ends. In DNA form, the CDR3 reads TGTGCCAGCAGCTCCGGGACAATAGATACGCAGTATTTT. This translates into CASSSGTIDTQYF.

This clone was recorded only once. The chain joins TRBV19 to TRBJ2-3; D is possibly TRBD1 (6 bases). V was clipped by 0 bases and J by 3 bases, with 10 bases between them. Germline loops: CDR1 LNHDA, CDR2 SQIVND (reference sequence). This CDR3 is 15 amino acids long. CDR3 loop: CASSIEGARTDTQYF. CDR3 DNA sequence: TGTGCCAGTAGTATAGAGGGGGCGAGAACAGATACGCAGTATTTT.

This chain joins TRBV28 and TRBJ2-3, with TRBD1 matching over 8 bases. J lost 3 bases, V lost 6 bases, and 5 bases had no gene match. The CDR3 is made up of 14 amino acids. Germline lookup yields CDR1 MDHEN and CDR2 SYDVKM. CDR3 sequence: CASSRTGRTDTQYF. CDR3 in DNA: TGTGCCAGCAGCCGGACAGGGAGAACAGATACGCAGTATTTT.

The CDR3 region has the DNA TGTGCCAGCAGCCCGGATTGGACAGGGCCCTACGAGCAGTACTTC. It specifies CASSPDWTGPYEQYF. The chain recombines TRBV7-2 with TRBJ2-7; 8 bases are a match to TRBD1. The CDR3 length is 15 residues. Germline V gene data show CDR1 as SGHTA and CDR2 as FQGNSA. Trimming cost V 5 bases and J 2 bases; bases outside gene matches: 8.

The chain couples TRBV28 to TRBJ2-2; D not resolved. Germline loops: CDR1 MDHEN, CDR2 SYDVKM. The ends were cut back, 6 bases at V and 5 bases at J, with 10 bases in the middle. CDR3 length: 13 residues. The CDR3 is CASSPPTTGELFF. In DNA form, the CDR3 reads TGTGCCAGCAGCCCCCCCACAACCGGGGAGCTGTTTTTT.

This clone was found a few times. The V and J genes are TRBV7-2 and TRBJ2-7; 7 bases are a match to TRBD2. The CDR3 is 13 amino acids. The V and J ends lost 4 bases and 0 bases, in that order; junction bases with no gene match: 0. Germline V gives CDR1 SGHTA, CDR2 FQGNSA. In DNA form, the CDR3 reads TGTGCCAGCAGCTGGACTAGCTCCTACGAGCAGTACTTC. This translates into CASSWTSSYEQYF.

The rearrangement links TRBV12-3 or TRBV12-4 to TRBJ1-2; D ambiguous. V shed 3 bases and J shed 8 bases, with 10 bases lying between them. The CDR3 length is 12 residues. The CDR3 DNA sequence: TGTGCCAGCAGTTTCGGGGTTTTGGGCTACACCTTC. Amino acid sequence: CASSFGVLGYTF.

J is TRBJ1-1 and V is TRBV7-3; 9 positions agree with TRBD1. The germline gives CDR1 SGHTA, CDR2 FQGTGA. V was clipped by 5 bases and J by 5 bases; unmatched bases: 6. The CDR3 runs 14 residues. CDR3 loop: CASSGRQGGTEAFF. The CDR3 DNA sequence: TGTGCCAGCAGCGGAAGACAGGGGGGGACTGAAGCTTTCTTT.

The chain is built from TRBV11-1 and TRBJ1-1; no clear D. V lost 4 bases and J 6 bases, leaving 12 bases between the germline ends. The CDR3 loop spans 13 amino acids. Germline-derived CDR1 and CDR2 are SGHAT and FQDESV (reference sequence). DNA for the CDR3: TGTGCCAGCAGCTCCCGACTGTTGGCTGAAGCTTTCTTT. Its translation: CASSSRLLAEAFF. Complete variable domain (other parts from reference TRBV11-1 and TRBJ1-1): EAEVAQSPRYKITEKSQAVAFWCDPISGHATLYWYRQILGQGPELLVQFQDESVVDDSQLPKDRFSAERLKGVDSTLKIQPAELGDSAMYLCASSSRLLAEAFFGQGTRLTVV.